This entry is about one T cell receptor (beta chain). This entry belongs to a study of blood T cells in healthy people across ages. The authors ran a second PCR of roughly 6 to 11 cycles using a sample-barcoded 5' primer and a J-beta primer mix. Researchers report that each sample yielded at least 2.5 million CDR3-containing paired-end reads. TCRdb re-analysed the 5' RACE reads in MiXCR, keeping a single row per CDR3 protein. Of about 780,000 distinct CDR3 sequences in the sample, roughly 25% were seen once. The CDR3 has 16 residues. V shed 3 bases, J shed 1 base, and the junction held 4 bases outside the gene matches. CDR1 ENHRY and CDR2 SYGVKD come from the germline V gene. These records were also assigned to another study, of T cells of mothers and their children. Per that study: Whatever RNA was extracted went entirely into cDNA synthesis, at about 1.5 ug per 15 ul.

The chain employs TRBV10-3 and TRBJ2-3; TRBD1 matches 10 bases. The clonotype was recovered from a boy between 10 and 17 years old in good health. The source material was blood. The CDR3 nucleotides are TGTGCCATCAGTGATGGGGACAGGGGACGCACAGATACGCAGTATTTT. Translation: CAISDGDRGRTDTQYF.